These 14 T cell receptor beta chains were all obtained from the same sample, sequenced in a study of OX40 agonist ivuxolimab in advanced cancers. Sequenced by immunoSEQ multiplex PCR; TCRdb stores in-frame clones only, minus some. The sample includes 100,000 to 150,000 clones, approximately 90% of them seen just once. The starting material was CD4+ or CD8+ T cells sorted from blood, obtained in a trial of the OX40 agonist ivuxolimab. The receptors originated from an adult with an advanced solid tumor such as melanoma, head and neck, liver or kidney cancer.

The chain carries TRBV5-1 and TRBJ2-3; 8 bases match TRBD1. CDR1 SGHRS and CDR2 YFSETQ come from the germline V gene. V dropped 3 bases and J dropped 2; count of bases not matched to a gene: 8. CDR3 length equals 16 residues. The CDR3 loop reads CASSWRTGTYTDTQYF. In nucleotides, the CDR3 is TGCGCCAGCAGCTGGCGGACAGGGACCTACACAGATACGCAGTATTTT. Full variable domain (missing parts from reference TRBV5-1 and TRBJ2-3): KAGVTQTPRYLIKTRGQQVTLSCSPISGHRSVSWYQQTPGQGLQFLFEYFSETQRNKGNFPGRFSGRQFSNSRSEMNVSTLELGDSALYLCASSWRTGTYTDTQYFGPGTRLTVL.

The V gene is TRBV28, the J gene TRBJ1-1; 7 bases map to TRBD1. Germline V lookup: CDR1 MDHEN, CDR2 SYDVKM. The CDR3 runs to 15 residues. The V and J ends lost 2 bases and 6 bases, in that order; junction bases with no gene match: 9. The CDR3 spells CASSLAQGMRAEAFF. CDR3 DNA sequence: TGTGCCAGCAGTTTAGCACAGGGGATGAGGGCTGAAGCTTTCTTT.

This clone was counted once. The chain couples TRBV19 to TRBJ2-5, with D perhaps matching TRBD1 or TRBD2 (5 bases each). V was pared by 5 bases and J by 9 bases, with 13 bases between. The CDR3 length is 12 residues. From germline, CDR1 is LNHDA and CDR2 SQIVND (reference sequence). The CDR3 loop reads CASSPTLGAQYF. The CDR3 DNA follows: TGTGCCAGTAGTCCAACCTTGGGGGCCCAGTACTTC.

J is TRBJ2-5 and V is TRBV21-1. TRBV21-1 is labeled a pseudogene. This CDR3 spans 14 amino acids. CDR3 DNA sequence: TGTGCCAGCAGCAAAGCTACTATGGGGGATACCCAGTACTTC. Translating gives CASSKATMGDTQYF.

This chain links TRBV10-1 with TRBJ2-7; TRBD1 is a possible D gene (5 bases). CDR1 is WNHNN and CDR2 is SYGVQD in the germline V gene (reference sequence). The CDR3 contains 14 residues. V gave up 1 base and J gave up 2 bases, with 9 bases separating them. The CDR3 is CASSEWQGPYEQYF. DNA of the CDR3: TGCGCCAGCAGTGAGTGGCAGGGTCCCTACGAGCAGTACTTC.

The rearrangement uses TRBV5-1 and TRBJ1-3; the D is unclear. The V gene's germline CDR1 is SGHRS and CDR2 YFSETQ. V lost 0 bases, J lost 0 bases, and 10 bases lay in between. The CDR3 covers 16 residues. The CDR3 DNA reads TGCGCCAGCAGCTTGGAGCCCGCCTCCTCTGGAAACACCATATATTTT. Encoded protein: CASSLEPASSGNTIYF.

This sequence joins TRBV19 and TRBJ1-5, with TRBD1 matching over 7 bases. Trimming took 3 bases from V and 0 from J; bases not matched to a gene: 20. The CDR3 has 21 residues. Germline CDR1 is LNHDA and CDR2 is SQIVND (reference sequence). The CDR3 loop reads CASSIGGERRDRRYSNQPQHF. In nucleotides, the CDR3 is TGTGCCAGTAGTATTGGAGGTGAGAGGAGGGACAGACGCTATAGCAATCAGCCCCAGCATTTT.

The chain uses TRBV6-5 and TRBJ2-7; D gene uncertain. Germline loops: CDR1 MNHEY, CDR2 SVGAGI. V gave up 2 bases and J gave up 3 bases, with 8 bases separating them. The length of the CDR3 is 13 residues. The CDR3 DNA is TGTGCCAGCAGTTACGCCCTCAACTACGAGCAGTACTTC. Protein: CASSYALNYEQYF.

This clone has just one count. The chain carries TRBV15 and TRBJ2-5, with D possibly TRBD2 on 6 matching bases. The DNA end favors TRBJ2-7, so the J call may be wrong. Looked up from germline, CDR1 is LNHNV and CDR2 is YYDKDF (reference sequence). The CDR3 sequence is 14 residues long. CDR3 residues: CATSRVGGSYEQYF. The CDR3 nucleotides read TGTGCCACCAGCAGAGTGGGGGGCTCCTACGAGCAGTACTTC.

The chain combines TRBV5-1 with TRBJ2-1, with 7 bases fitting TRBD2. Trimming took 5 bases from V and 6 from J; bases not matched to a gene: 8. The CDR3 totals 14 residues. Per the germline V gene, CDR1 is SGHRS and CDR2 is YFSETQ. The CDR3 DNA reads as TGCGCCAGCAGTTTAACCGGGACTACCAATGAGCAGTTCTTC. It yields the protein CASSLTGTTNEQFF.

This chain connects TRBV19 to TRBJ1-3; perhaps TRBD1 as D (5 bases). Looked up from germline, CDR1 is LNHDA and CDR2 is SQIVND (reference sequence). The V end was cut by 6 bases, the J end by 0 bases, with 15 bases between. There are 16 residues in the CDR3. The DNA of the CDR3 is TGTGCCAGTAGGGTATCAACAGGCAGCTCTGGAAACACCATATATTTT. Residues: CASRVSTGSSGNTIYF.

This chain joins TRBV28 and TRBJ1-4; D perhaps matches TRBD1 (5 bases). Germline V CDR1 and CDR2: MDHEN, SYDVKM. V dropped 1 base and J dropped 7 bases, with 10 bases sitting between them. This CDR3 is built from 14 residues. The chain's CDR3 is CASSLSQGGEKLFF. Written as DNA, the CDR3 is TGTGCCAGCAGTTTATCGCAGGGTGGTGAAAAACTGTTTTTT.

This clone has only a few counts. The chain joins TRBV7-8 to TRBJ1-2; 7 nucleotides line up with TRBD1. Germline CDR1 SGHVS, CDR2 FQNEAQ. The CDR3 runs to 15 residues. V shed 1 base and J 4 bases; nucleotides not matched to a gene: 6. The CDR3, as DNA: TGTGCCAGCAGCTTAGGACAGGGTTTGAGCTATGGCTACACCTTC. Its translation is CASSLGQGLSYGYTF. Supplemented by reference TRBV7-8 and TRBJ1-2, the full variable domain reads GAGVSQSPRYKVAKRGQDVALRCDPISGHVSLFWYQQALGQGPEFLTYFQNEAQLDKSGLPSDRFFAERPEGSVSTLKIQRTQQEDSAVYLCASSLGQGLSYGYTFGSGTRLTVV.

The chain recombines TRBV11-1 with TRBJ1-1; 7 bases match TRBD1. Trimming at V came to 5 bases and at J to 4 bases, leaving 4 bases not matched to a gene. Germline V gene lookup returns CDR1 SGHAT and CDR2 FQDESV (reference sequence). The CDR3 length is 13 residues. The CDR3 nucleotides read TGTGCCAGCAGCCAAACAGGGGCCACTGAAGCTTTCTTT. Amino acid sequence: CASSQTGATEAFF.